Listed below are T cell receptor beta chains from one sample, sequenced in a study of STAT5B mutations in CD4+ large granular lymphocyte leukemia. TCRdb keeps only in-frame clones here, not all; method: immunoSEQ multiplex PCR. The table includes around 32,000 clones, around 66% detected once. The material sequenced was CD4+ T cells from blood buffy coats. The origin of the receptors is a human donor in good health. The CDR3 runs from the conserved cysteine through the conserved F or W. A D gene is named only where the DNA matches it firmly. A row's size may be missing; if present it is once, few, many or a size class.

CDR3 DNA: TGCGCCAGCAGCTGGACCGGGACAGGGGGTGACGAGCAGTACTTC
CDR3 protein: CASSWTGTGGDEQYF
V gene: TRBV5-1
J gene: TRBJ2-7
D gene: TRBD1
clone size: .

CDR3 DNA: TGTGCCTGGAGTCTGGGGGGTTTGGGCAATCAGCCCCAGCATTTT
CDR3 protein: CAWSLGGLGNQPQHF
V gene: TRBV30
J gene: TRBJ1-5
D gene: .
clone size: few

CDR3 DNA: TGTGCCAGTACCGACCCCGTGGGAGGGGGCATCACTGAAGCTTTCTTT
CDR3 protein: CASTDPVGGGITEAFF
V gene: TRBV19
J gene: TRBJ1-1
D gene: TRBD1
clone size: .

CDR3 DNA: TGTGCCAGCAGTGAGCGTCGGCCGGAGGACATTCAGTACTTC
CDR3 protein: CASSERRPEDIQYF
V gene: TRBV6-1
J gene: TRBJ2-4
D gene: .
clone size: .

CDR3 DNA: TGTGCCAGCAGGGGGGACAGGGGCGTACAGGGGCCCCAGCATTTT
CDR3 protein: CASRGDRGVQGPQHF
V gene: TRBV2
J gene: TRBJ1-5
D gene: TRBD1
clone size: .

CDR3 DNA: TGTGCCAGCAGCGTGATCCGGTGCAATCAGCCCCAGCATTTT
CDR3 protein: CASSVIRCNQPQHF
V gene: TRBV9
J gene: TRBJ1-5
D gene: .
clone size: few

CDR3 DNA: TGTGCCAGCTCACCGGGGGGAGGGCAGGGCTACGAGCAGTACTTC
CDR3 protein: CASSPGGGQGYEQYF
V gene: TRBV18
J gene: TRBJ2-7
D gene: TRBD2
clone size: .

CDR3 DNA: TGTGCCAGCAGCCTGGACGTAACCTACGAGCAGTACTTC
CDR3 protein: CASSLDVTYEQYF
V gene: TRBV5-6
J gene: TRBJ2-7
D gene: .
clone size: .

CDR3 DNA: TGTGCCAGCAGCTTAGATCAAGGGCTAGCGGGGACCGGGGAGCTGTTTTTT
CDR3 protein: CASSLDQGLAGTGELFF
V gene: TRBV11-2
J gene: TRBJ2-2
D gene: TRBD2
clone size: .

CDR3 DNA: TGTGCTAGCAGCTTACGGAGACAGGGACCCCAAGAGACCCAGTACTTC
CDR3 protein: CASSLRRQGPQETQYF
V gene: TRBV7-7
J gene: TRBJ2-5
D gene: TRBD1
clone size: .

CDR3 DNA: TGTGCCAGCAGCCCCTGGCAGGGCTTTCTTGCTTTCTTT
CDR3 protein: CASSPWQGFLAFF
V gene: TRBV14
J gene: TRBJ1-1
D gene: .
clone size: few

CDR3 DNA: TGTGCCAGTAGCAGTCAGGCTAGCACAGATACGCAGTATTTT
CDR3 protein: CASSSQASTDTQYF
V gene: TRBV19
J gene: TRBJ2-3
D gene: .
clone size: .

CDR3 DNA: TGTGCCAGTTCTCCCGGGGAAATGGCGTACTTC
CDR3 protein: CASSPGEMAYF
V gene: TRBV25-1
J gene: TRBJ2-7
D gene: .
clone size: .

CDR3 DNA: TGCGCCAGCAGCCAGATGACTAGCGGGGGAAATGAGCAGTTCTTC
CDR3 protein: CASSQMTSGGNEQFF
V gene: TRBV4-1
J gene: TRBJ2-1
D gene: TRBD2
clone size: .

CDR3 DNA: TGTGCCAGCAGCGGACCCGGGGGAAGGGGCACTGAAGCTTTCTTT
CDR3 protein: CASSGPGGRGTEAFF
V gene: TRBV9
J gene: TRBJ1-1
D gene: .
clone size: few

CDR3 DNA: TGTGCCAGTTTCGAAGACGGACAAGAGACCCAGTACTTC
CDR3 protein: CASFEDGQETQYF
V gene: TRBV5-4
J gene: TRBJ2-5
D gene: .
clone size: .

CDR3 DNA: TGTGCCAGCAACTCCTGGGGCTCCTACAATGAGCAGTTCTTC
CDR3 protein: CASNSWGSYNEQFF
V gene: TRBV7-8
J gene: TRBJ2-1
D gene: .
clone size: .

CDR3 DNA: TGTGCCTGCCGGACGGGAGTGAGCACAGATACGCAGTATTTT
CDR3 protein: CACRTGVSTDTQYF
V gene: TRBV30
J gene: TRBJ2-3
D gene: .
clone size: once

CDR3 DNA: TGTGCCAGCAGCTTACGGGGCCGATTGAACTCTGGGGCCAACGTCCTGACTTTC
CDR3 protein: CASSLRGRLNSGANVLTF
V gene: TRBV7-2
J gene: TRBJ2-6
D gene: .
clone size: .

CDR3 DNA: TGTGCCAGCAGCCCGCACCCCCTGACAGGGGAGGGCTACACCTTC
CDR3 protein: CASSPHPLTGEGYTF
V gene: TRBV11-2
J gene: TRBJ1-2
D gene: TRBD1
clone size: .

CDR3 DNA: TGCAGCGTTGAAGCGAGGGGACAGGGGGGCTATGGCTACACCTTC
CDR3 protein: CSVEARGQGGYGYTF
V gene: TRBV29-1
J gene: TRBJ1-2
D gene: TRBD1
clone size: .

CDR3 DNA: TGCGCCAGCAGCTTCCCCACACTTACTCAAGGGAGAGGACCACAAACTGAAGCTTTCTTT
CDR3 protein: CASSFPTLTQGRGPQTEAFF
V gene: TRBV5-1
J gene: TRBJ1-1
D gene: .
clone size: .

CDR3 DNA: TGTGCCATCAGTGAGTCGGGGACTAGGCCAGGAGTTGCGCAGTATTTT
CDR3 protein: CAISESGTRPGVAQYF
V gene: TRBV10-3
J gene: TRBJ2-3
D gene: TRBD2
clone size: .

CDR3 DNA: TGTGCCAGCAGCCCACGGGGGGACCACAATGAGCAGTTCTTC
CDR3 protein: CASSPRGDHNEQFF
V gene: TRBV9
J gene: TRBJ2-1
D gene: TRBD2
clone size: .

CDR3 DNA: TGTGCCAGCAGCCGAACCGTGTGGGACCGAAACACCATATATTTT
CDR3 protein: CASSRTVWDRNTIYF
V gene: TRBV7-9
J gene: TRBJ1-3
D gene: .
clone size: .

CDR3 DNA: TGTGCCTGGCTACCGGGACCCTATGGCTACACCTTC
CDR3 protein: CAWLPGPYGYTF
V gene: TRBV30
J gene: TRBJ1-2
D gene: .
clone size: few

CDR3 DNA: TGTGCCAGCAGGGAGTCCGGGTTCCCTTCGAATTCACCCCTCCACTTT
CDR3 protein: CASRESGFPSNSPLHF
V gene: TRBV7-2
J gene: TRBJ1-6
D gene: .
clone size: .

CDR3 DNA: TGTGCCAGCTCACCAGACACCGGGCAGTTCTTC
CDR3 protein: CASSPDTGQFF
V gene: TRBV18
J gene: TRBJ2-1
D gene: .
clone size: once

CDR3 DNA: TGTGCCAGTAGTATTTCGGTGGGCAATCAGCCCCAGCATTTT
CDR3 protein: CASSISVGNQPQHF
V gene: TRBV19
J gene: TRBJ1-5
D gene: .
clone size: .

CDR3 DNA: TGCGCCAGCAGCTACACTGGACAGGGTGAGGGGAACACTGAAGCTTTCTTT
CDR3 protein: CASSYTGQGEGNTEAFF
V gene: TRBV5-1
J gene: TRBJ1-1
D gene: TRBD1
clone size: .

CDR3 DNA: TGTGCCAGCTCACCCGTGGGCGCAGTGGGAGAGACCCAGTACTTC
CDR3 protein: CASSPVGAVGETQYF
V gene: TRBV18
J gene: TRBJ2-5
D gene: .
clone size: .

CDR3 DNA: TGTGCCAGCAGCTTGTCGCGGGGGGCCTACGAGCAGTACTTC
CDR3 protein: CASSLSRGAYEQYF
V gene: TRBV5-4
J gene: TRBJ2-7
D gene: TRBD2
clone size: .

CDR3 DNA: TGTGCCAGCAGCCAAGTAGCTACCAATGGCTACACCTTC
CDR3 protein: CASSQVATNGYTF
V gene: TRBV14
J gene: TRBJ1-2
D gene: .
clone size: .

CDR3 DNA: TGTGCCAGCAGTTCGGAAGGCCCAAACTATGGCTACACCTTC
CDR3 protein: CASSSEGPNYGYTF
V gene: TRBV6-6
J gene: TRBJ1-2
D gene: .
clone size: .

CDR3 DNA: TGTGCCAGCAGCTCCATGGTGGTAGCGACAGATACGCAGTATTTT
CDR3 protein: CASSSMVVATDTQYF
V gene: TRBV7-2
J gene: TRBJ2-3
D gene: .
clone size: .

CDR3 DNA: TGTGCCAGCAGCCCCGGGACTAGCGGGGGGGGGCAGCAGTTCTTC
CDR3 protein: CASSPGTSGGGQQFF
V gene: TRBV6-6
J gene: TRBJ2-1
D gene: TRBD2
clone size: .

CDR3 DNA: TGCAGCGTTGCAGGACAGGGGACAGATACGCAGTATTTT
CDR3 protein: CSVAGQGTDTQYF
V gene: TRBV29-1
J gene: TRBJ2-3
D gene: TRBD1
clone size: .

CDR3 DNA: TGTGCCAGCACCCCTGGCGGGATCACCTACAATGAGCAGTTCTTC
CDR3 protein: CASTPGGITYNEQFF
V gene: TRBV28
J gene: TRBJ2-1
D gene: .
clone size: .

CDR3 DNA: TGTGCCAGCAGCTTGGTGCAGGGTGATAACAATGAGCAGTTCTTC
CDR3 protein: CASSLVQGDNNEQFF
V gene: TRBV5-4
J gene: TRBJ2-1
D gene: .
clone size: .

CDR3 DNA: TGTGCAAGTCGCTTAGGCTATTCGGCGGGGGCTCACTACGGAGGTTCCTACAATGAGCAGTTCTTC
CDR3 protein: CASRLGYSAGAHYGGSYNEQFF
V gene: TRBV12-2
J gene: TRBJ2-1
D gene: .
clone size: .

CDR3 DNA: TGTGCCAGCACCAAAAACCCAGGGAGCACAGATACGCAGTATTTT
CDR3 protein: CASTKNPGSTDTQYF
V gene: TRBV6-1
J gene: TRBJ2-3
D gene: .
clone size: few

CDR3 DNA: TGTGCCAGCAGGACAGGGGGTAGTGGTGGCTACACCTTC
CDR3 protein: CASRTGGSGGYTF
V gene: TRBV28
J gene: TRBJ1-2
D gene: TRBD1
clone size: .

CDR3 DNA: TGTGCCAGCAGTCTCTCAGGGGGCTACTACGAGCAGTACTTC
CDR3 protein: CASSLSGGYYEQYF
V gene: TRBV6-1
J gene: TRBJ2-7
D gene: TRBD1
clone size: .

CDR3 DNA: TGTGCCAGCAGCTCCTGGGCCCTCACAGATACGCAGTATTTT
CDR3 protein: CASSSWALTDTQYF
V gene: TRBV5-4
J gene: TRBJ2-3
D gene: .
clone size: .

CDR3 DNA: TGCGCCAGCAGCTTGGACTGGGACAGGGCCTACGAGCAGTACTTC
CDR3 protein: CASSLDWDRAYEQYF
V gene: TRBV5-1
J gene: TRBJ2-7
D gene: TRBD1
clone size: .

CDR3 DNA: TGTGCCAGCAGCCATAGAACAGGGGCGGAAGGTGAAGCTTTCTTT
CDR3 protein: CASSHRTGAEGEAFF
V gene: TRBV7-9
J gene: TRBJ1-1
D gene: TRBD1
clone size: .

CDR3 DNA: TGCGCCAGCAGCTTGGAGGCAGGGGCGGGTGAAAAACTGTTTTTT
CDR3 protein: CASSLEAGAGEKLFF
V gene: TRBV5-1
J gene: TRBJ1-4
D gene: .
clone size: .

CDR3 DNA: TGTGCCAGCAGCCAAGCGGGGCCTTACAATGAGCAGTTCTTC
CDR3 protein: CASSQAGPYNEQFF
V gene: TRBV9
J gene: TRBJ2-1
D gene: TRBD2
clone size: .

CDR3 DNA: TGTGCCAGCAGCTTCGGGGGGTCCACAGATACGCAGTATTTT
CDR3 protein: CASSFGGSTDTQYF
V gene: TRBV7-9
J gene: TRBJ2-3
D gene: TRBD2
clone size: .

CDR3 DNA: TGTGCCAGCAGTGATTACAGGGGGTATGGCTACACCTTC
CDR3 protein: CASSDYRGYGYTF
V gene: TRBV2
J gene: TRBJ1-2
D gene: TRBD1
clone size: .

CDR3 DNA: TGTGCCAGCAGTGGTCTAAGGGGCAAAGCTAATGAAAAACTGTTTTTT
CDR3 protein: CASSGLRGKANEKLFF
V gene: TRBV6-9
J gene: TRBJ1-4
D gene: .
clone size: once

CDR3 DNA: TGTGCCAGCGGGTACGTAACAGGTAATCAGCCCCAGCATTTT
CDR3 protein: CASGYVTGNQPQHF
V gene: TRBV28
J gene: TRBJ1-5
D gene: .
clone size: .

CDR3 DNA: TGTGCCAGCAGTTTAGCATGGGACAGGGGGGGACACGAGCAGTACTTC
CDR3 protein: CASSLAWDRGGHEQYF
V gene: TRBV27
J gene: TRBJ2-7
D gene: TRBD1
clone size: .